This T cell receptor beta chain was retrieved from a study of blood T cell repertoires in COVID-19. Overall study context: Samples came from the United States, Italy and Spain, spanning acute and convalescent COVID-19. T cells, B-cell-depleted T cells, or PBMCs provided the cDNA or gDNA that served as material.

Looked up from germline, CDR1 is SNHLY and CDR2 is FYNNEI. Trimming at V came to 8 bases and at J to 5 bases, leaving 6 bases not matched to a gene. The CDR3 has 14 residues. Generated by immunoSEQ multiplex PCR, the TCRdb table keeps only in-frame clones and is missing some. The sample holds approximately 120,000 clones, about 90% seen once. The receptor was isolated from a woman between 50 and 59 years old who had recovered from COVID-19. Sequenced: peripheral blood. The chain links TRBV2 to TRBJ1-6; 7 nucleotides align to TRBD1. The CDR3: CASCPGTDNSPLHF. Here the CDR3 DNA reads TGTGCCAGCTGCCCCGGGACAGATAATTCACCCCTCCACTTT.